This TCR beta chain stems from a study of T cell responses to AZD1222 COVID-19 vaccine. Germline-derived CDR1 and CDR2 are MDHEN and SYDVKM. Trimming removed 4 bases from V and 3 bases from J, with 6 bases in between. CDR3 size: 12 residues. The assay was immunoSEQ multiplex PCR, and TCRdb's table has in-frame clones only and misses some. The top ten clones hold 11% to 15% of a sample with around 120,000 clones, 92% of them seen once. The table lists this clone with a few counts. The antigen remains unidentified. Findings and limits, study-wide: Within unmutated variant regions lay the reported targets of nearly half of spike-specific TCRs. Following two doses of AZD1222, Spike-specific TCR breadth and depth rose. The donor cohort was predominantly white British with a female majority, and clonal diversity may have been underestimated.

The receptor's source is an adult in good health. V gene TRBV28 combines with J gene TRBJ1-2, with no clear D. This material consisted of peripheral blood, taken on day 0 of AZD1222 vaccination. The CDR3 protein is CASSSGHYGYTF. The CDR3 bases are TGTGCCAGCAGTTCCGGACACTATGGCTACACCTTC.